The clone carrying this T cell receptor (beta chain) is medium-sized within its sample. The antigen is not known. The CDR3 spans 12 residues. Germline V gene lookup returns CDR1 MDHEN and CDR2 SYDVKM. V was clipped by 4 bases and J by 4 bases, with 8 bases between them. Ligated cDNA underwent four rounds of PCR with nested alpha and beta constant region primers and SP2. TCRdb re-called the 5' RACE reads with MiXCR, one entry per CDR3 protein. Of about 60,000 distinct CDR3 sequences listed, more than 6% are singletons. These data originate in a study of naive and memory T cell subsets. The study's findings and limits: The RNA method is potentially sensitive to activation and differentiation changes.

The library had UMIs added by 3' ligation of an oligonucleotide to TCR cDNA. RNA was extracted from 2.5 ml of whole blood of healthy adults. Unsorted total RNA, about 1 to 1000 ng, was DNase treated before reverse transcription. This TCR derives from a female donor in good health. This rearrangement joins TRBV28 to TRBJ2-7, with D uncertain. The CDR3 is CASSWVGYEQYF. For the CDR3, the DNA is TGTGCCAGCAGTTGGGTGGGTTACGAGCAGTACTTC.